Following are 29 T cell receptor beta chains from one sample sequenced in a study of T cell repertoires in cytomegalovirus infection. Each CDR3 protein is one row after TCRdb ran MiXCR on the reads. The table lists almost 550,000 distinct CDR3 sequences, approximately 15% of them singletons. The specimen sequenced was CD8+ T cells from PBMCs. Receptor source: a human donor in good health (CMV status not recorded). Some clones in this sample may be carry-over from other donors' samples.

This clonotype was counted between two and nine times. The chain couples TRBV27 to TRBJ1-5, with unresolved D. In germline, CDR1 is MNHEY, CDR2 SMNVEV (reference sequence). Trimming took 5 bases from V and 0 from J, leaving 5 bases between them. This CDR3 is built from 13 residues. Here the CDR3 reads CASSKYSNQPQHF. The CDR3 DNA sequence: TGTGCCAGCAGTAAATATAGCAATCAGCCCCAGCATTTT.

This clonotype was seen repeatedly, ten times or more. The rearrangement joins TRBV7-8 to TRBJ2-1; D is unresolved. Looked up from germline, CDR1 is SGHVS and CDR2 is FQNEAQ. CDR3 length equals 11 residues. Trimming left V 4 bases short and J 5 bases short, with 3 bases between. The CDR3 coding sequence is TGTGCCAGCAGCTCAGACAATGAGCAGTTCTTC. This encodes CASSSDNEQFF.

DNA of the CDR3: TGTGCCACCAGTGAGACCGGGACAGGGCTAATTTATGAGCAGTTCTTC. Its translation: CATSETGTGLIYEQFF. The genes are TRBV24-1 and TRBJ2-1; 9 bases agree with TRBD1. J gave up 8 bases and V 4 bases, and 11 bases lay outside the gene matches. Germline lookup yields CDR1 KGHDR and CDR2 SFDVKD. CDR3 size: 16 residues.

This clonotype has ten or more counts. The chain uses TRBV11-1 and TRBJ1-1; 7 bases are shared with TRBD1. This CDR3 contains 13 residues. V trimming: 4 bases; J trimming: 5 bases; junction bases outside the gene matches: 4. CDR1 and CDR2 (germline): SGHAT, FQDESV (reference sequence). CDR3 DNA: TGTGCCAGCAGCTCCCTGACAGGGACTGAAGCTTTCTTT. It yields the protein CASSSLTGTEAFF. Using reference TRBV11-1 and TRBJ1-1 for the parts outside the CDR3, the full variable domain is EAEVAQSPRYKITEKSQAVAFWCDPISGHATLYWYRQILGQGPELLVQFQDESVVDDSQLPKDRFSAERLKGVDSTLKIQPAELGDSAMYLCASSSLTGTEAFFGQGTRLTVV.

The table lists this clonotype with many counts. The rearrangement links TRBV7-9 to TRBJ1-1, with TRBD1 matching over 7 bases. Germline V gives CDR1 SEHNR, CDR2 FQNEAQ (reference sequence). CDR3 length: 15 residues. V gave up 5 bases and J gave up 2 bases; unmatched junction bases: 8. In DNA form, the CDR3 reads TGTGCCAGCAGCAACACAGACAGGGTTAACACTGAAGCTTTCTTT. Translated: CASSNTDRVNTEAFF.

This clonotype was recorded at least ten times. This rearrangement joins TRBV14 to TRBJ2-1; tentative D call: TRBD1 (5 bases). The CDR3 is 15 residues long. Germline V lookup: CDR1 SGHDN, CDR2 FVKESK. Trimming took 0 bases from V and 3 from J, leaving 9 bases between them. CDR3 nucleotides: TGTGCCAGCAGCCAAGAACAGGTTAGCTACAATGAGCAGTTCTTC. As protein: CASSQEQVSYNEQFF.

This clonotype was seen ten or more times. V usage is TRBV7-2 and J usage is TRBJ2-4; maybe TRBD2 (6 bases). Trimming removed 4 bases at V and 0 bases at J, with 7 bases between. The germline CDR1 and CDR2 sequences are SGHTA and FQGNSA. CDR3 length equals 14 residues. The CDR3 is CASSSGLAKNIQYF. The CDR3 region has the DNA TGTGCCAGCAGCTCGGGACTAGCCAAAAACATTCAGTACTTC.

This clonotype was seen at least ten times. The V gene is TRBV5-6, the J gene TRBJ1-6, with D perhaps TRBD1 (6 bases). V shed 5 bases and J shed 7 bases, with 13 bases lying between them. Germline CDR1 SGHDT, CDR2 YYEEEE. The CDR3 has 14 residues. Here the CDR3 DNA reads TGTGCCAGCAGGGCCTGGACAGTGAATTCACCCCTCCACTTT. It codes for CASRAWTVNSPLHF.

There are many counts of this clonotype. DNA of the CDR3: TGTGCCAGCAGCGAAGAAGGGGGAAACACTGAAGCTTTCTTT. Translated: CASSEEGGNTEAFF. The rearrangement links TRBV7-6 to TRBJ1-1; D is perhaps TRBD1 (6 bases). CDR1 is SGHVS and CDR2 is FNYEAQ in the germline V gene. The CDR3 loop spans 14 amino acids. The V and J ends lost 5 bases and 2 bases respectively, with 12 bases between them. The full variable domain, in which reference TRBV7-6 and TRBJ1-1 provide the parts outside the CDR3, is GAGVSQSPRYKVTKRGQDVALRCDPISGHVSLYWYRQALGQGPEFLTYFNYEAQQDKSGLPNDRFSAERPEGSISTLTIQRTEQRDSAMYRCASSEEGGNTEAFFGQGTRLTVV.

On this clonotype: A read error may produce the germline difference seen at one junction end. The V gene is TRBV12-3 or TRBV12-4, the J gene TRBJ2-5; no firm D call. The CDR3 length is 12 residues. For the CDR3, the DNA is TGTGCCAGCAGTTTCCCCGACCAGACCCCGTACTTC. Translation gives CASSFPDQTPYF.

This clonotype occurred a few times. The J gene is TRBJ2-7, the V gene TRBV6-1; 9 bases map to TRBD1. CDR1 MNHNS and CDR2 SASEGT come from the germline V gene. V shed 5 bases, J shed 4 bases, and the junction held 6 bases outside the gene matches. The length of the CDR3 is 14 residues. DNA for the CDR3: TGTGCCAGCAGTCTCCGGGACAGGGTGTACGAGCAGTACTTC. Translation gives CASSLRDRVYEQYF.

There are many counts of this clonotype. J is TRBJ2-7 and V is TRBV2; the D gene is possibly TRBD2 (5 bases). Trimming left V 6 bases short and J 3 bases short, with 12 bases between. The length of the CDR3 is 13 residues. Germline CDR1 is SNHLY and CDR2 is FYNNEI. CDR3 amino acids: CASSSERGYEQYF. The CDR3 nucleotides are TGTGCCAGCAGCTCTGAACGGGGCTACGAGCAGTACTTC.

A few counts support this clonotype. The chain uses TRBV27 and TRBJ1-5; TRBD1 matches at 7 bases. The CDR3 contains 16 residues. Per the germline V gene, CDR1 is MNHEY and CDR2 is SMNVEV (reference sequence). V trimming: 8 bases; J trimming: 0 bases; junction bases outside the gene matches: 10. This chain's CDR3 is CASATGTAYSNQPQHF. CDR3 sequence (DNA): TGTGCCAGCGCTACCGGGACAGCTTATAGCAATCAGCCCCAGCATTTT.

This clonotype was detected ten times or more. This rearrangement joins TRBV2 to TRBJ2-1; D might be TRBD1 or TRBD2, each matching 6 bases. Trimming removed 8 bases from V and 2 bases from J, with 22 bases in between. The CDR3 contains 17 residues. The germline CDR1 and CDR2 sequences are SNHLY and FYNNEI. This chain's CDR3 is CASGLKEGERTYNEQFF. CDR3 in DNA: TGTGCCAGCGGATTAAAGGAGGGGGAGCGTACCTACAATGAGCAGTTCTTC. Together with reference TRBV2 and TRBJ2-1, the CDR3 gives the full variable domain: EPEVTQTPSHQVTQMGQEVILRCVPISNHLYFYWYRQILGQKVEFLVSFYNNEISEKSEIFDDQFSVERPDGSNFTLKIRSTKLEDSAMYFCASGLKEGERTYNEQFFGPGTRLTVL.

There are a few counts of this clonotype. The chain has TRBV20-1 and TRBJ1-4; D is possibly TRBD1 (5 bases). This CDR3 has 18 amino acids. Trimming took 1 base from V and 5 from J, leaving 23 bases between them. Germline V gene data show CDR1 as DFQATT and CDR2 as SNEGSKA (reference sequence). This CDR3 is CSARGHDSAISRNEKLFF. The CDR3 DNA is TGCAGTGCTAGAGGGCACGACAGCGCCATCTCTCGAAATGAAAAACTGTTTTTT.

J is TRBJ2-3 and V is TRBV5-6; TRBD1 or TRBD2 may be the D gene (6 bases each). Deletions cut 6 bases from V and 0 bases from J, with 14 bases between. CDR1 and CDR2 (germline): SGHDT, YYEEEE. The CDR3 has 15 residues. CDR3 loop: CASTSGGLSTDTQYF. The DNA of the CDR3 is TGTGCCAGCACCAGTGGGGGGCTTAGCACAGATACGCAGTATTTT. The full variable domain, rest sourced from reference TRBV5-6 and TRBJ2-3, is DAGVTQSPTHLIKTRGQQVTLRCSPKSGHDTVSWYQQALGQGPQFIFQYYEEEERQRGNFPDRFSGHQFPNYSSELNVNALLLGDSALYLCASTSGGLSTDTQYFGPGTRLTVL.

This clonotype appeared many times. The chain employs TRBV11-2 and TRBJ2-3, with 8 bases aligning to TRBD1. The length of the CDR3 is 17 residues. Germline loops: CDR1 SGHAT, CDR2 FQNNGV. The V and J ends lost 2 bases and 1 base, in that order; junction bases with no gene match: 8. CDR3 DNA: TGTGCCAGCAGCTTATTTTCCGGACAGGGCGGCACAGATACGCAGTATTTT. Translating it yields CASSLFSGQGGTDTQYF. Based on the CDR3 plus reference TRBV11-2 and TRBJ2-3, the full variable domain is EAGVAQSPRYKIIEKRQSVAFWCNPISGHATLYWYQQILGQGPKLLIQFQNNGVVDDSQLPKDRFSAERLKGVDSTLKIQPAKLEDSAVYLCASSLFSGQGGTDTQYFGPGTRLTVL.

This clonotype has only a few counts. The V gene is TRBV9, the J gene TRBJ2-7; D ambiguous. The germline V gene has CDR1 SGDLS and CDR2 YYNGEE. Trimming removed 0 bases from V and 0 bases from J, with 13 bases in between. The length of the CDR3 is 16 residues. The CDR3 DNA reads TGTGCCAGCAGCGTAGGGGATAGCTGGAGCTCCTACGAGCAGTACTTC. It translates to CASSVGDSWSSYEQYF.

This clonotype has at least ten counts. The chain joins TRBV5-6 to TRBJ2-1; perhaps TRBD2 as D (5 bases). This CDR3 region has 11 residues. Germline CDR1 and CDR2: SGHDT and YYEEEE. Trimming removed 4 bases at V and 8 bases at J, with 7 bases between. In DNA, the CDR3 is TGTGCCAGCAGCGCCGGGGATGAGCAGTTCTTC. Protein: CASSAGDEQFF.

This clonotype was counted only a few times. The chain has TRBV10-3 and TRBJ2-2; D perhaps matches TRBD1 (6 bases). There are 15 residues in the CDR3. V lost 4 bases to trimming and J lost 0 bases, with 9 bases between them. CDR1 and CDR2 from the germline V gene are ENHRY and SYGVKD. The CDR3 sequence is CAISAGTTNTGELFF. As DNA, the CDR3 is TGTGCCATCAGTGCCGGGACAACGAACACCGGGGAGCTGTTTTTT.

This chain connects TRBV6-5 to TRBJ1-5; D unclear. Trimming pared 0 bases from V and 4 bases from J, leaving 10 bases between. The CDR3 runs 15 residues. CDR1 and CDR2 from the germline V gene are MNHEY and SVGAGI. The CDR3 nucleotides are TGTGCCAGCAGTTACTCGGGAGGAGCTAATCAGCCCCAGCATTTT. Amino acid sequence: CASSYSGGANQPQHF.

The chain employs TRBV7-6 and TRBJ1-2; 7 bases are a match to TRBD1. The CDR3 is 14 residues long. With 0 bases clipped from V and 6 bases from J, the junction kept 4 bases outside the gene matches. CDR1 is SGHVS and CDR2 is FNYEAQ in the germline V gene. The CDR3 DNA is TGTGCCAGCAGCTTAGCCCAGGGGGGCGATGGCTACACCTTC. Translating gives CASSLAQGGDGYTF.

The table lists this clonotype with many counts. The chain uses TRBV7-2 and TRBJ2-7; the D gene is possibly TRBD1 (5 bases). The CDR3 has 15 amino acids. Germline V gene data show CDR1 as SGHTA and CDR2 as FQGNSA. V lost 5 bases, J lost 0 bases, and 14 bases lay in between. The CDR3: CASSRRKDSSYEQYF. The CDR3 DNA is TGTGCCAGCAGCCGACGGAAAGACAGCTCCTACGAGCAGTACTTC.

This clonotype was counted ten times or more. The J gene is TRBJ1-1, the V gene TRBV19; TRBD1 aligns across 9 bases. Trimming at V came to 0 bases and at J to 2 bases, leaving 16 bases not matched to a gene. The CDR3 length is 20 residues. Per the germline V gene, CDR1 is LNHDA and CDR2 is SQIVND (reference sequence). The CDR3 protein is CASSIDGGQGSRKVNTEAFF. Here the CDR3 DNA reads TGTGCCAGTAGTATAGATGGCGGACAGGGGTCGAGAAAGGTAAACACTGAAGCTTTCTTT.

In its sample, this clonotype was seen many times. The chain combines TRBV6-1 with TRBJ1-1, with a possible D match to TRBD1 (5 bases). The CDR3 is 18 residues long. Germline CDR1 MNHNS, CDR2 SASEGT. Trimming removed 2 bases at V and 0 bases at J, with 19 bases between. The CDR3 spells CASSESALTGLMNTEAFF. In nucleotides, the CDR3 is TGTGCCAGCAGTGAATCCGCCCTTACGGGACTCATGAACACTGAAGCTTTCTTT.

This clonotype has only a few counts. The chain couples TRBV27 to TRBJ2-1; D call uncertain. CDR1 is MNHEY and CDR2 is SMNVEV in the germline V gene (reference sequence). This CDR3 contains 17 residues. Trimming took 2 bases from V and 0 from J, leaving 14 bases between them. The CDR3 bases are TGTGCCAGCAGTTTAATCCTCGGTAGTTCCTCCTACAATGAGCAGTTCTTC. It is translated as CASSLILGSSSYNEQFF.

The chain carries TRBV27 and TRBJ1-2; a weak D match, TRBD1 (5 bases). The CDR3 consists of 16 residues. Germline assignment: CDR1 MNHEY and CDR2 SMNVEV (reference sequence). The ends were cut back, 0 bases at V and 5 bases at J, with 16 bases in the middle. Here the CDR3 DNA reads TGTGCCAGCAGTTTATCCAGTACAGGCGTAATATATGGCTACACCTTC. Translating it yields CASSLSSTGVIYGYTF.

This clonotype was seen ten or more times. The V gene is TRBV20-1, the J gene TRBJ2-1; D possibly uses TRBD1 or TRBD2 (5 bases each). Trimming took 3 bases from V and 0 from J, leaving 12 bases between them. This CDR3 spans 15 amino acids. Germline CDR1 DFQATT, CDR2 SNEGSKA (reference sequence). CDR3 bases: TGCAGTGCTAGCGACCGGGGCCGCTCCTACAATGAGCAGTTCTTC. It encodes CSASDRGRSYNEQFF.

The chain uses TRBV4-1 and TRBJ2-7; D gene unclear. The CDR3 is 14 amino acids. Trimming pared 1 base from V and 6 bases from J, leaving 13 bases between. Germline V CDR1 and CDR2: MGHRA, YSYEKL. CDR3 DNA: TGCGCCAGCAGCCAAGTATCCTCAGGTGGCGAGCAGTACTTC. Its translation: CASSQVSSGGEQYF.